This is a list of T cell receptor beta chains from one sample in a study of blood T cell repertoires in COVID-19. Using immunoSEQ multiplex PCR, the repertoire was profiled, and TCRdb retains in-frame clones only, with some absent. The profile covers over 35,000 clones, with 80% to 90% appearing a single time and around a third taken by the ten largest. The material sequenced was peripheral blood. These receptors came from a woman of 80 years or more with COVID-19, enrolled during active disease. The CDR3 runs from the conserved cysteine through the conserved F or W. The D gene is left open where the match is weak. Only some rows state a clone size, as once, few, many or a class for expanded clones.

cdr3_nt: TGTGCCAGCAGGCCCGGGACAGCCCTACCCCCATATGGCTACACCTTC
cdr3_aa: CASRPGTALPPYGYTF
d_call: TRBD1
v_call: TRBV28
clone_size: NA
j_call: TRBJ1-2

cdr3_nt: TGTGCCAGCAGCAAAGCGGGAGAAGGGGCCGGGGAGCTGTTTTTT
cdr3_aa: CASSKAGEGAGELFF
d_call: TRBD2
v_call: TRBV9
clone_size: NA
j_call: TRBJ2-2

cdr3_nt: TGTGCCAGCAGCTGGGCAGGGGGGTTGAACACTGAAGCTTTCTTT
cdr3_aa: CASSWAGGLNTEAFF
d_call: TRBD1
v_call: TRBV7-3
clone_size: NA
j_call: TRBJ1-1

cdr3_nt: TGTGCCAGTACTTCCTGGGGACTCTCGAATCAGCCCCAGCATTTT
cdr3_aa: CASTSWGLSNQPQHF
d_call: NA
v_call: TRBV19
clone_size: NA
j_call: TRBJ1-5

cdr3_nt: TGTGCCAGCAGCTTTGAGGGGGCGAGTCGCAATCAGCCCCAGCATTTT
cdr3_aa: CASSFEGASRNQPQHF
d_call: TRBD1
v_call: TRBV5-8
clone_size: NA
j_call: TRBJ1-5

cdr3_nt: TGTGCCAGCAGCCTCGGGACAGGGAATCAGCCCCAGCATTTT
cdr3_aa: CASSLGTGNQPQHF
d_call: TRBD1
v_call: TRBV6-5
clone_size: NA
j_call: TRBJ1-5

cdr3_nt: TGTGCCAGCAGCTTGACCGGGACTAGCACAGATACGCAGTATTTT
cdr3_aa: CASSLTGTSTDTQYF
d_call: NA
v_call: TRBV7-2
clone_size: NA
j_call: TRBJ2-3

cdr3_nt: TGTGCCAGCAGCATGGGGGGGCGCATGAACACTGAAGCTTTCTTT
cdr3_aa: CASSMGGRMNTEAFF
d_call: NA
v_call: TRBV11-3
clone_size: NA
j_call: TRBJ1-1

cdr3_nt: TGTGCCAGCAGTTACGGGCAGGGGGTTGTTCGGGGTTACTTC
cdr3_aa: CASSYGQGVVRGYF
d_call: TRBD1
v_call: TRBV6-6
clone_size: NA
j_call: TRBJ2-7

cdr3_nt: TGTGCCAGTTCTTCAAGCGGGGGGTGGGTCACAGATACGCAGTATTTT
cdr3_aa: CASSSSGGWVTDTQYF
d_call: TRBD2
v_call: TRBV19
clone_size: NA
j_call: TRBJ2-3

cdr3_nt: TGTGCCAGCAGCTATGGACAGCTATACATGAACACTGAAGCTTTCTTT
cdr3_aa: CASSYGQLYMNTEAFF
d_call: NA
v_call: TRBV5-4
clone_size: NA
j_call: TRBJ1-1

cdr3_nt: TGTGCCAGCAGGGTAGCGGGGAACACCGGGGAGCTGTTTTTT
cdr3_aa: CASRVAGNTGELFF
d_call: TRBD2
v_call: TRBV7-2
clone_size: NA
j_call: TRBJ2-2

cdr3_nt: TGTGCCAGCAGCCCTAGAGTAGCGGGGGGGTTAAGGACCGGGGAGCTGTTTTTT
cdr3_aa: CASSPRVAGGLRTGELFF
d_call: TRBD2
v_call: TRBV9
clone_size: once
j_call: TRBJ2-2

cdr3_nt: TGTGCCAGCAGTTCTGCGGACAGGATCAAGGGGACCCAGTACTTC
cdr3_aa: CASSSADRIKGTQYF
d_call: TRBD1
v_call: TRBV6-2/TRBV6-3
clone_size: NA
j_call: TRBJ2-5

cdr3_nt: TGCGCCAGCAGGGGACTAGCGCCCTACGAGCAGTACTTC
cdr3_aa: CASRGLAPYEQYF
d_call: TRBD2
v_call: TRBV5-1
clone_size: once
j_call: TRBJ2-7

cdr3_nt: TGTGCCAGCAGCGCGACAGGGGGCGAAAAAAAACTGTTTTTT
cdr3_aa: CASSATGGEKKLFF
d_call: TRBD1
v_call: TRBV9
clone_size: NA
j_call: TRBJ1-4

cdr3_nt: TGCGCCAGCAGCTCTCTCGGGGAGTCGAACACTGAAGCTTTCTTT
cdr3_aa: CASSSLGESNTEAFF
d_call: NA
v_call: TRBV5-1
clone_size: NA
j_call: TRBJ1-1

cdr3_nt: TGTGCCAGCAGCCTTCGACAAGTCGGGGAGCTGTTTTTT
cdr3_aa: CASSLRQVGELFF
d_call: NA
v_call: TRBV7-6
clone_size: NA
j_call: TRBJ2-2

cdr3_nt: TGTGCCAGCAGCTTATACGGGCAGGGAAATGAAAAACTGTTTTTT
cdr3_aa: CASSLYGQGNEKLFF
d_call: NA
v_call: TRBV7-2
clone_size: NA
j_call: TRBJ1-4

cdr3_nt: TGTGCCAGCTCACCGGCCCTCTACGAGCAGTACTTC
cdr3_aa: CASSPALYEQYF
d_call: NA
v_call: TRBV18
clone_size: NA
j_call: TRBJ2-7

cdr3_nt: TGTGCCAGCAAGACAGGGGAGTACACTGAAGCTTTCTTT
cdr3_aa: CASKTGEYTEAFF
d_call: TRBD1
v_call: TRBV2
clone_size: NA
j_call: TRBJ1-1

cdr3_nt: TGTGGAGGAGGGCAGGGCCCTAACTATGGCTACACCTTC
cdr3_aa: CGGGQGPNYGYTF
d_call: NA
v_call: TRBV7-2
clone_size: once
j_call: TRBJ1-2

cdr3_nt: TGTGCCAGCACCCACAAAGGACAGGGGCGATACAATGAAAAACTGTTTTTT
cdr3_aa: CASTHKGQGRYNEKLFF
d_call: TRBD1
v_call: TRBV5-5
clone_size: few
j_call: TRBJ1-4

cdr3_nt: TGTGCCAGCAGCCGCCTGGAGGGCGTAGAGACCCAGTACTTC
cdr3_aa: CASSRLEGVETQYF
d_call: NA
v_call: TRBV5-8
clone_size: NA
j_call: TRBJ2-5

cdr3_nt: TGTGCCAGCAGACGACAGGGATCCTATAATTCACCCCTCCACTTT
cdr3_aa: CASRRQGSYNSPLHF
d_call: TRBD1
v_call: TRBV28
clone_size: NA
j_call: TRBJ1-6

cdr3_nt: TGTGCCAGCAGCTCCACCGGGACAGGGAGTGAAGCTTTCTTT
cdr3_aa: CASSSTGTGSEAFF
d_call: TRBD1
v_call: TRBV28
clone_size: few
j_call: TRBJ1-1

cdr3_nt: TGTGCCAGCAGTTTTGGGAGTAGCAATCAGCCCCAGCATTTT
cdr3_aa: CASSFGSSNQPQHF
d_call: NA
v_call: TRBV28
clone_size: NA
j_call: TRBJ1-5

cdr3_nt: TGTGCCAGCAGCTCAGGCACTAGCGGGACTGGGGAGCTGTTTTTT
cdr3_aa: CASSSGTSGTGELFF
d_call: TRBD2
v_call: TRBV11-3
clone_size: NA
j_call: TRBJ2-2

cdr3_nt: TGTGCCAGCAGCTTGGGGCGGGGGGTTTACGAGCAGTACTTC
cdr3_aa: CASSLGRGVYEQYF
d_call: TRBD2
v_call: TRBV7-2
clone_size: few
j_call: TRBJ2-7

cdr3_nt: TGTGCCAGCAGTTACTCGGAGAGCTCTCTCCATGAGCAGTTCTTC
cdr3_aa: CASSYSESSLHEQFF
d_call: NA
v_call: TRBV6-5
clone_size: once
j_call: TRBJ2-1

cdr3_nt: TGTGCCAGCAGCTTAACTAGCGGGAGCGGAGATACGCAGTATTTT
cdr3_aa: CASSLTSGSGDTQYF
d_call: TRBD2
v_call: TRBV7-2
clone_size: NA
j_call: TRBJ2-3

cdr3_nt: TGTGCCAGCAGCCCGCGACAGGGAGGCCCTGACCCTGAAGCTTTCTTT
cdr3_aa: CASSPRQGGPDPEAFF
d_call: TRBD1
v_call: TRBV9
clone_size: NA
j_call: TRBJ1-1

cdr3_nt: TGTGCCAGCAGTTACCCGGGACACCTTAGCAATCAGCCCCAGCATTTT
cdr3_aa: CASSYPGHLSNQPQHF
d_call: NA
v_call: TRBV5-8
clone_size: NA
j_call: TRBJ1-5

cdr3_nt: TGCGCCAGCAGCTTGGGCCCTAGCGGGGGCCTAGAGACCCAGTACTTC
cdr3_aa: CASSLGPSGGLETQYF
d_call: TRBD2
v_call: TRBV5-1
clone_size: NA
j_call: TRBJ2-5

cdr3_nt: TGTGCCAGCAGCCAGAACAAGAACACTGAAGCTTTCTTT
cdr3_aa: CASSQNKNTEAFF
d_call: NA
v_call: TRBV7-3
clone_size: NA
j_call: TRBJ1-1

cdr3_nt: TGTGCCAGCAGCTCCCGAGGGCCCCAAGAGACCCAGTACTTC
cdr3_aa: CASSSRGPQETQYF
d_call: NA
v_call: TRBV7-6
clone_size: NA
j_call: TRBJ2-5

cdr3_nt: TGCGCCAGCAGCCATCAGACAGTGGACTATGGCTACACCTTC
cdr3_aa: CASSHQTVDYGYTF
d_call: NA
v_call: TRBV4-1
clone_size: few
j_call: TRBJ1-2

cdr3_nt: TGTGCCAGCAGCTTAGCCAGGTGGGAGACCCAGTACTTC
cdr3_aa: CASSLARWETQYF
d_call: NA
v_call: TRBV7-3
clone_size: NA
j_call: TRBJ2-5

cdr3_nt: TGTGCCAGCAGTTTATACAGGGACTATGGCTACACCTTC
cdr3_aa: CASSLYRDYGYTF
d_call: NA
v_call: TRBV27
clone_size: NA
j_call: TRBJ1-2

cdr3_nt: TGTGCCAGCAGCTTAACGTTCAGGGTAAGTGAGCAGTTCTTC
cdr3_aa: CASSLTFRVSEQFF
d_call: NA
v_call: TRBV7-3
clone_size: NA
j_call: TRBJ2-1

cdr3_nt: TGTGCCAGCAGCCGGGGGGGAAACACTGAAGCTTTCTTT
cdr3_aa: CASSRGGNTEAFF
d_call: NA
v_call: TRBV28
clone_size: NA
j_call: TRBJ1-1

cdr3_nt: TGTGCCAGCAGCCCCCGGGGCGGGGGGTCCCGCCCCTGGGATACGCAGTATTTT
cdr3_aa: CASSPRGGGSRPWDTQYF
d_call: TRBD2
v_call: TRBV7-2
clone_size: NA
j_call: TRBJ2-3

cdr3_nt: TGTGCCACCAGCAGAGATCTAAGCAATGAGCAGTTCTTC
cdr3_aa: CATSRDLSNEQFF
d_call: NA
v_call: TRBV15
clone_size: few
j_call: TRBJ2-1

cdr3_nt: TGTGCCAGCTCCCCAGGCCGTTCAGAGCAGTTCTTC
cdr3_aa: CASSPGRSEQFF
d_call: NA
v_call: TRBV18
clone_size: NA
j_call: TRBJ2-1

cdr3_nt: TGTGCCACCAATACCCTAGTCGGCACCGGGGAGCTGTTTTTT
cdr3_aa: CATNTLVGTGELFF
d_call: NA
v_call: TRBV19
clone_size: NA
j_call: TRBJ2-2

cdr3_nt: TGTGCCAGCAGCTCCTTGACTCGGACTGCACAGGGAAAACTGTTTTTT
cdr3_aa: CASSSLTRTAQGKLFF
d_call: NA
v_call: TRBV11-2
clone_size: NA
j_call: TRBJ1-4